This T cell receptor (beta chain) derives from a study of T cells in Graves' hyperthyroidism and ophthalmopathy. This clonotype was seen at least ten times. Trimming at V came to 6 bases and at J to 4 bases, leaving 9 bases not matched to a gene. CDR3 length equals 15 residues. Amplified TCR beta CDR3 regions derived from RNA transcripts. The TCR CDR3 first-round RT-PCR relied on the HTBI primer set. MiXCR, applied by TCRdb to the multiplex PCR reads, yields one record per CDR3 protein. Of hundreds of thousands of distinct CDR3 sequences listed, about 15% were seen once; the top ten hold about 4%. The source of this sequence is a woman aged 40 to 49 with Graves' ophthalmopathy. This chain joins TRBV12-3 or TRBV12-4 and TRBJ1-2, with TRBD1 matching 9 bases. The sequenced sample was blood. The CDR3 nucleotides are TGTGCCAGCAGCACTAGGGACAGGGATCCCTATGGCTACACCTTC. Its protein is CASSTRDRDPYGYTF.